The table lists the clone carrying this T cell receptor (beta chain) with a count of one. The data were obtained in a study of blood T cell repertoires in COVID-19. On the study more broadly: In each case, the material was cDNA or gDNA derived from T cells, B-cell-depleted T cells, or PBMCs.

Original handling: By means of reference gene primer amplification, nucleated cell counts were estimated. Produced via immunoSEQ multiplex PCR; TCRdb's table is partial and in-frame only. That table supplies the V and J calls and clone size; D and trimming were determined from the DNA. The sample includes more than 150,000 clones, roughly three quarters of them seen just once. The CDR3 spans 15 residues. Deletions cut 0 bases from V and 0 bases from J, with 6 bases between. CDR1 LNHNV and CDR2 YYDKDF come from the germline V gene (reference sequence). Sequencing was done on a sample of peripheral blood. The clonotype was recovered from a man in his 60s with active or convalescent COVID-19. V and J are TRBV15 and TRBJ1-5; D remains ambiguous. CDR3 in DNA: TGTGCCACCAGCAGAGACAGGCATAGCAATCAGCCCCAGCATTTT. This codes for CATSRDRHSNQPQHF. Together with reference TRBV15 and TRBJ1-5, the CDR3 gives the full variable domain: DAMVIQNPRYQVTQFGKPVTLSCSQTLNHNVMYWYQQKSSQAPKLLFHYYDKDFNNEADTPDNFQSRRPNTSFCFLDIRSPGLGDTAMYLCATSRDRHSNQPQHFGDGTRLSIL.